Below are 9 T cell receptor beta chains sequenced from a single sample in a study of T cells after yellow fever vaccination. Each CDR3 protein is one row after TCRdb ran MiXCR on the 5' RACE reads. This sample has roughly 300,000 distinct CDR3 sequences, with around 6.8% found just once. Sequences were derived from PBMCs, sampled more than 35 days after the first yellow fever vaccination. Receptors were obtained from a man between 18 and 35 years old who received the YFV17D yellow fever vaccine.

The CDR3 DNA is TGTGCCACCACGGTGGGACGCGCGAACACCGGGGAGCTGTTTTTT. This gives the protein CATTVGRANTGELFF. The chain combines TRBV24-1 with TRBJ2-2; perhaps D is TRBD1 or TRBD2 (5 bases each). This CDR3 is built from 15 residues. Germline V gives CDR1 KGHDR, CDR2 SFDVKD. The V end was cut by 8 bases, the J end by 0 bases, with 12 bases between.

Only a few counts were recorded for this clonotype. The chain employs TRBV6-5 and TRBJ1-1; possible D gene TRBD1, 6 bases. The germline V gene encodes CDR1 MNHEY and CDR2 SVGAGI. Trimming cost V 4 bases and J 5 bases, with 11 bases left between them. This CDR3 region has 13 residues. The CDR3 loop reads CASSFTGWTEAFF. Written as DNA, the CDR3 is TGTGCCAGCAGTTTTACAGGGTGGACTGAAGCTTTCTTT.

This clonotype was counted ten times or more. The CDR3 DNA sequence: TGTGCCATCAGTGACCGGGACCCGTCAGGTACAGATACGCAGTATTTT. This gives the protein CAISDRDPSGTDTQYF. V usage is TRBV10-3 and J usage is TRBJ2-3; either TRBD1 or TRBD2 may supply D (5 bases each). The germline V and J ends were trimmed by 3 bases and 3 bases, with 16 bases remaining between them. The CDR3 is made up of 16 amino acids. Germline V gene data show CDR1 as ENHRY and CDR2 as SYGVKD.

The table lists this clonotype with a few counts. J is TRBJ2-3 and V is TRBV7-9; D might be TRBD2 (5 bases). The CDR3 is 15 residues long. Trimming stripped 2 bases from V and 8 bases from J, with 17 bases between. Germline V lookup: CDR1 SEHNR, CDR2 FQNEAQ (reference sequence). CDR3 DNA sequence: TGTGCCAGCAGCTTAACGTCGGGGTTCAAGGGTACGCAGTATTTT. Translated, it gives CASSLTSGFKGTQYF.

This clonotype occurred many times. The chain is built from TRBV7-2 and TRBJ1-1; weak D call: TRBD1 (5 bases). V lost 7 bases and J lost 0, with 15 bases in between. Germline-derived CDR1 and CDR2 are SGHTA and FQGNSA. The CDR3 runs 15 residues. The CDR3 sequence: CASTQSGAVNTEAFF. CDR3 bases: TGTGCCAGCACCCAGAGTGGGGCGGTGAACACTGAAGCTTTCTTT.

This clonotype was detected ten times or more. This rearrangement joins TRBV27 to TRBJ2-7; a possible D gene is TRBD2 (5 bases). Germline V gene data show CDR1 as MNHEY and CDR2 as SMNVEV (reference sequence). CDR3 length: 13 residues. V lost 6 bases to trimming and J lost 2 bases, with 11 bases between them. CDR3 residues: CASREDPTYEQYF. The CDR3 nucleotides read TGTGCCAGCAGGGAGGACCCCACCTACGAGCAGTACTTC.

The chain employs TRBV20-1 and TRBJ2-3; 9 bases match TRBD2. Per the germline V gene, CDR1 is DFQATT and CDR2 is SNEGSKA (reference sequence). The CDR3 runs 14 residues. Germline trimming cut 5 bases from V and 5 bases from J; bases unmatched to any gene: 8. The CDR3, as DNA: TGCAGTGCTGCCTCTAGCGGGGCGGGAGATACGCAGTATTTT. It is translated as CSAASSGAGDTQYF.

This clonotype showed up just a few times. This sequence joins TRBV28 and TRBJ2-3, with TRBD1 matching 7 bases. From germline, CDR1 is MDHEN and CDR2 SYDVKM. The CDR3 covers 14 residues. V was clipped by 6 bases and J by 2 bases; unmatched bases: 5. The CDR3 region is CASRRTGYTDTQYF. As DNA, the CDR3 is TGTGCCAGCAGGCGGACAGGATACACAGATACGCAGTATTTT.

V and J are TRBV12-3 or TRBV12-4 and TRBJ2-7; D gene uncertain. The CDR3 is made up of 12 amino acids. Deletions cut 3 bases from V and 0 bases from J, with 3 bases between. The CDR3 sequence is CASSLASYEQYF. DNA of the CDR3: TGTGCCAGCAGTTTGGCCTCCTACGAGCAGTACTTC.